This T cell receptor beta chain was identified during a study of blood T cell repertoires in COVID-19. In the study overall: PBMCs, B-cell-depleted T cells, or T cells provided the cDNA or gDNA that made up the material.

Original data processing: Nucleated cell counts were estimated from reference gene primer amplification. Only in-frame clones appear in the TCRdb table, and some are missing; sequencing was by immunoSEQ multiplex PCR. The DNA was the basis for D and trimming; V, J and clone size are from that table. Of 300,000 to 450,000 clones detected, 80% to 90% appear once; the ten largest clones hold 10%. Points on this clone: Since a much larger clone is just one base distant, this may be a read error. The same CDR3 also results from other DNA sequences found in this sample.

Germline V gene data show CDR1 as SNHLY and CDR2 as FYNNEI. V gave up 6 bases and J gave up 1 base, with 4 bases separating them. The length of the CDR3 is 11 residues. The source material was peripheral blood. The chain is built from TRBV2 and TRBJ2-7; D not certain. The sequence was obtained from a woman under 40 with COVID-19, enrolled during active disease. CDR3 DNA: TGTGCCAGCAGCCGTTCCTACGAGCAGTACTTC. Its protein product is CASSRSYEQYF.